This T cell receptor beta chain was identified in a study of T cell changes during pregnancy in multiple sclerosis (dated by TCRdb to between 2019 and 2020). With regard to the full study: Changes in the T cell repertoire over the course of pregnancy were examined in this study in women with multiple sclerosis.

This clone was seen a single time. Its specific antigen is unknown. Base qualities are not recorded, but no much larger clone differs from it by a single base. The library was prepared using the immunoSEQ multiplex PCR assay. TCRdb took this table from immuneACCESS and kept in-frame rearrangements with V and J called. Such tables lack part of the clones; where checked against another copy, unresolved V genes explain under half of the gap, and the rest is unexplained. The sample table holds about 60,000 clones, of which 92% were seen once. The leading ten clones occupy approximately 0.2% of the sample. Its CDR3 holds 16 amino acids, cysteine through phenylalanine. Only the CDR3 portion is preserved as DNA: 48 bases, with reading frame beginning at the first base. Ends trimmed: V by 3 bases, J by 6 bases; bases unmatched to a gene: 8. The germline V gene (reference sequence) specifies MNHEY as CDR1 and SMNVEV as CDR2.

This clonotype was obtained from a female donor with multiple sclerosis, enrolled in a pregnancy study. The rearranged segments are TRBV27 and TRBJ2-2, with 9 bases in between that match TRBD2. The sequenced sample was CD4+ T cells from peripheral blood mononuclear cells, obtained in the second trimester of pregnancy. The CDR3 here reads CASSLTSGSVSGELFF. The DNA reads as follows: TGTGCCAGCAGTTTGACTAGCGGTTCGGTATCCGGGGAGCTGTTTTTT.